Given below is one TCR beta chain in context. Original analysis: Scientists estimated how many nucleated cells there were by amplifying reference gene primers. Clones were sequenced by immunoSEQ multiplex PCR, and TCRdb holds only the in-frame ones, with some missing. The DNA was the basis for D and trimming; V, J and clone size are from that table. The sample shows roughly 250,000 clones, more than 70% of them seen only once. Looked up from germline, CDR1 is MNHEY and CDR2 is SMNVEV (reference sequence). V dropped 6 bases and J dropped 0 bases, with 15 bases sitting between them. CDR3 length equals 16 residues. The entry originates in a study of blood T cell repertoires in COVID-19. Study information: Specimens from acute and convalescent COVID-19 originated in the United States, Italy and Spain. T cells, B-cell-depleted T cells, or PBMCs supplied cDNA or gDNA.

Sample: peripheral blood. The chain employs TRBV27 and TRBJ2-1; D gene ambiguous. The TCR comes from a woman aged 35 to 49 who had recovered from COVID-19. The CDR3 DNA sequence: TGTGCCAGCAGCCCCCTGGGCGAGAGCTCCTACAATGAGCAGTTCTTC. The encoded protein is CASSPLGESSYNEQFF.